This TCR beta chain was obtained from a study of cytomegalovirus exposure and HLA in healthy donors. 13 Jbeta primers and 60 Vbeta primers were used for the PCR. The assay was immunoSEQ multiplex PCR, and TCRdb's table has in-frame clones only and misses some. Here the sample spans about 130,000 clones, roughly three quarters being singletons. Whole-study findings and limits: Reportedly, a later analysis found an Asian-associated ancestry cluster had fewer N-insertions than the roughly 630-donor mean.

This CDR3 comprises 13 residues. Trimming took 0 bases from V and 6 from J, leaving 9 bases between them. Germline V gene sequence: CDR1 MNHEY, CDR2 SVGAGI. Concerning this clone itself: Its antigen is as yet unknown.

The origin of this receptor is a man aged 35 to 55 in good health and CMV-seronegative. The specimen was PBMCs. The V call is TRBV6-5, the J call TRBJ2-7; a weak D match, TRBD2 (6 bases). CDR3 amino acids: CASSYSPEGEQYF. CDR3 nucleotide sequence: TGTGCCAGCAGTTACTCCCCGGAGGGCGAGCAGTACTTC.